This TCR beta chain was profiled in a study of blood T cell repertoires in COVID-19. Looking at the study overall: Acute and convalescent COVID-19 samples came from the United States, Italy and Spain.

Per germline, CDR1 SEHNR and CDR2 FQNEAQ (reference sequence). The CDR3 sequence is 14 residues long. V was cut by 0 bases and J by 4 bases, with 6 bases left in between. Each exposed participant met a COVID-19 case in the 2 weeks preceding study entry. Assay used: immunoSEQ multiplex PCR; TCRdb lists only in-frame clones, some missing. The table has 400,000 to 500,000 clones, nearly 90% seen once. The sample comprised PBMCs or T cells enriched from blood (not recorded which). This sequence originates from a woman between 18 and 29 years old who had been exposed to COVID-19. The chain recombines TRBV7-9 with TRBJ1-4, with unresolved D. CDR3 amino acids: CASSLAELNEKLFF. DNA for the CDR3: TGTGCCAGCAGCTTAGCAGAGCTTAATGAAAAACTGTTTTTT.